This is a list of T cell receptor beta chains from one sample in a study of cytomegalovirus exposure and HLA in healthy donors. The assay was immunoSEQ multiplex PCR, and TCRdb's table has in-frame clones only and misses some. The table shows around 100,000 clones, with under 90% occurring only once. Sequenced input: PBMCs. All receptors derive from a woman in her seventies in good health and CMV-seropositive. Both conserved end residues are part of each CDR3. The D gene is left open where the match is weak. Clone sizes are given selectively: once, few, many, or a class where the clone is expanded.

j_gene	d_gene	v_gene	abundance	CDR3aa	CDR3nt
TRBJ2-1	TRBD1	TRBV7-7	-	CASSPDRVSYNEQFF	TGTGCTAGCAGCCCCGACAGGGTTTCCTACAATGAGCAGTTCTTC
TRBJ2-7	TRBD1	TRBV4-3	-	CASSQDSGTGGFQQYF	TGCGCCAGCAGCCAAGATTCCGGGACAGGGGGTTTCCAGCAGTACTTC
TRBJ1-2	-	TRBV5-1	-	CASSFSRAYGYTF	TGCGCCAGCAGCTTTTCCAGGGCCTATGGCTACACCTTC
TRBJ2-2	TRBD1	TRBV5-6	-	CASTLRGTGGYGELFF	TGTGCCAGCACCCTCCGGGGGACAGGGGGGTATGGGGAGCTGTTTTTT
TRBJ1-4	-	TRBV9	-	CASSSEVGRRGEKLFF	TGTGCCAGCAGCTCGGAGGTGGGGAGGAGAGGAGAAAAACTGTTTTTT
TRBJ2-3	TRBD1	TRBV10-3	-	CAISPGGGTDTQYF	TGTGCCATCAGCCCAGGGGGTGGCACAGATACGCAGTATTTT
TRBJ2-3	-	TRBV19	-	CASSIPSVTDTQYF	TGTGCCAGTAGTATTCCTAGCGTCACAGATACGCAGTATTTT
TRBJ1-2	TRBD1	TRBV6-5	few	CASSPTGGRNYGYTF	TGTGCCAGCAGTCCCACAGGGGGCCGAAACTATGGCTACACCTTC
TRBJ1-2	TRBD1	TRBV28	-	CASSLTGAGGYTF	TGTGCCAGCAGTTTGACAGGGGCGGGCGGCTACACCTTC
TRBJ1-1	-	TRBV21-1	-	CASREKDRANTEAFF	TGTGCCAGCAGGGAGAAGGACAGGGCGAACACTGAAGCTTTCTTT
TRBJ2-7	-	TRBV6-5	-	CASTMTRDRYEQYF	TGTGCCAGCACTATGACAAGAGACCGCTACGAGCAGTACTTC
TRBJ1-3	TRBD1	TRBV5-8	-	CASSTGQGARNTIYF	TGTGCCAGCAGCACAGGACAGGGGGCGAGAAACACCATATATTTT
TRBJ2-3	TRBD2	TRBV28	-	CASSLQGGGDTQYF	TGTGCCAGCAGTTTACAGGGCGGGGGAGATACGCAGTATTTT
TRBJ2-1	-	TRBV11-2	-	CASSSRVIALSSYNEQFF	TGTGCCAGCAGCTCGAGGGTCATAGCGTTAAGCTCCTACAATGAGCAGTTCTTC
TRBJ1-5	-	TRBV7-2	-	CASSEGGGNQPQHF	TGTGCCAGCAGCGAGGGAGGGGGCAATCAGCCCCAGCATTTT
TRBJ2-5	-	TRBV5-1	-	CASSRGQRETQYF	TGCGCCAGCAGCCGCGGACAGAGAGAGACCCAGTACTTC
TRBJ1-2	-	TRBV30	-	CAWSGPRDYGYTF	TGTGCCTGGAGTGGGCCCAGGGACTATGGCTACACCTTC
TRBJ2-7	-	TRBV6-6	-	CASSYSIVAGRHEQYF	TGTGCCAGCAGTTACTCGATTGTGGCGGGACGCCACGAGCAGTACTTC
TRBJ2-1	-	TRBV7-6	-	CASSLGGASYNEQFF	TGTGCCAGCAGCTTAGGCGGGGCCTCCTACAATGAGCAGTTCTTC
TRBJ2-3	-	TRBV11-2	few	CASSLVAGTGTDTQYF	TGTGCCAGCAGCTTAGTGGCGGGGACGGGCACAGATACGCAGTATTTT
TRBJ2-5	-	TRBV5-1	-	CASTPDRGRETQYF	TGCGCCAGCACGCCTGATCGGGGTCGAGAGACCCAGTACTTC
TRBJ1-1	-	TRBV5-4	few	CASSPGSVNTEAFF	TGTGCCAGCAGCCCCGGGTCGGTCAACACTGAAGCTTTCTTT
TRBJ2-1	TRBD1	TRBV6-1	-	CASSLRDRDPHEQFF	TGTGCCAGCAGTCTCCGAGACAGGGATCCCCATGAGCAGTTCTTC
TRBJ1-1	-	TRBV9	-	CASSVGGLMNTEAFF	TGTGCCAGCAGCGTCGGCGGGTTAATGAACACTGAAGCTTTCTTT
TRBJ2-3	TRBD2	TRBV5-5	few	CASSTGGLAGTDTQYF	TGTGCCAGCAGCACCGGAGGACTAGCGGGCACAGATACGCAGTATTTT